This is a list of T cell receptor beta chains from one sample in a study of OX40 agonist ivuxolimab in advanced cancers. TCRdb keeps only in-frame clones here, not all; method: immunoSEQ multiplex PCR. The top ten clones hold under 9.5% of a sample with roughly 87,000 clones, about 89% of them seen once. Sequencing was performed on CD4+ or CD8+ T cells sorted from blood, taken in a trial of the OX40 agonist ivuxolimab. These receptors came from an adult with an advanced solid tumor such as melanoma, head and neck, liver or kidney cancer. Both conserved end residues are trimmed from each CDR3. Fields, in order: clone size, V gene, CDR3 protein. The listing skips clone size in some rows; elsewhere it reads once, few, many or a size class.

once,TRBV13,ASSTSGNTIY
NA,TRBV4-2,ASSQDHGNTEAF
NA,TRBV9,ASSVILAGNNEQF
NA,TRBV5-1,ASSLRTGPNQPQH
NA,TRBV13,ASRTHYSGNEQF
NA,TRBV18,ASSPSVDRTDTQY
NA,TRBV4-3,ASSQEGPSGSQPQH
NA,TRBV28,ASSLAGPYNEQF
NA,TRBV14,ASSQESISVSGNTIY
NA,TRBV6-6,ASNLSGSRANEQF
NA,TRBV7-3,ASRKSVYAEAF
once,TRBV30,AWSDSLNQPQH
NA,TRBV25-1,ASSPREETQY
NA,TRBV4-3,ASSQVSALRADTQY
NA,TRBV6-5,ASSSETSGRYNEQF
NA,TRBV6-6,ASSYLQGPGETQY
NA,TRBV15,ATSRGVESNQPQH
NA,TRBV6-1,ASTIAGGLTDEQF
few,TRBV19,ASSAGPGQANTGELF
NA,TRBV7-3,ASSPRNEQF
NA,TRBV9,ASSSWDRGGTGNTIY
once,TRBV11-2,ASSLDHYGYT
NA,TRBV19,ASSKQETQY
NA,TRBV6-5,ASSLGGTPYNEQF
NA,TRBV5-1,ASARRLNNEQF
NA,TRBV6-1,ASSDFPTRGWNQPQH
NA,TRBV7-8,ASSLGGDQPQH
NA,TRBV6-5,ASSYNIHEKLF
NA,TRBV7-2,ASSRPPDTQY
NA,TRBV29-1,SVHQETQY
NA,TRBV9,ASSPPGTGAYEQY
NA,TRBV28,ASSLSFDREDGTEAF
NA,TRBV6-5,ASSFSLAAHNEQF
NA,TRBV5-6,ASSYGTQYEQY
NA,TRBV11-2,ASSPGQGSFYGYT
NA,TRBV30,AWDDWASDTQY
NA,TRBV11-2,ASSTTSGGLTDTQY
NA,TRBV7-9,ASSRTGGNQPQH
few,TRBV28,ASSLLHGGTEAF
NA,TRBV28,ASSWGAPSSYNEQF